This TCR beta chain was identified during a study of shared clonotypes between healthy human individuals. This table comes from immunoSEQ multiplex PCR, and its TCRdb copy is limited to in-frame clones, with some not included. The sample includes approximately 2,000,000 clones, 80% to 95% of them seen just once. On this clone itself: Within the sample, other DNA sequences also encode this same CDR3.

Sequencing used naive CD4+ T cells from PBMCs. Subset given: CD45RA+ positively selected. This receptor was obtained from a man between 18 and 29 years old in good health. Some clones in this sample may be carry-over from other donors' samples.

In nucleotides, the CDR3 is TGCAGCGGCCTTAGGGGAGAGACCCAGTACTTC. It codes for CSGLRGETQYF. The chain employs TRBV29-1 and TRBJ2-5, with a tentative D call TRBD1 (5 bases). Trimming shortened V by 7 bases and J by 4 bases, and 10 bases separated the two germline ends. Germline-derived CDR1 and CDR2 are SQVTM and ANQGSEA. The CDR3 extends over 11 amino acids.